Given below is one T cell receptor beta chain in context. Its antigen is not identified. The sequenced patients had an expansion of CD8+CD57+ cells seen by flow cytometry. The source of the sample is a study of CD8+CD57+ T cells in acquired aplastic anemia. Study at large: The DNA of sorted CD4+ and CD8+ cells averaged roughly 3.2 ug. Study-wide findings and caveats: Patients and controls were not found to differ significantly in CD8+ Simpson's diversity.

Trimming at V came to 5 bases and at J to 7 bases, leaving 10 bases not matched to a gene. The CDR3 is made up of 14 amino acids. Researchers used genomic DNA as the template to profile TCR beta VDJ and CDR3. TCRdb re-derived calls from the reads in MiXCR, one entry per CDR3 protein. The sample lists approximately 220,000 distinct CDR3 sequences; around 45% were seen once. The sequenced sample consisted of sorted CD4+, CD8+, or CD8+CD57+ T cells (not recorded which) from PBMCs. V is TRBV12-3 or TRBV12-4 and J is TRBJ2-7; 8 positions agree with TRBD1. This receptor was identified in a human donor with aplastic anemia. This chain's CDR3 is CASSAQGAYNEQYF. CDR3 DNA sequence: TGTGCCAGCAGTGCCCAGGGGGCCTACAATGAGCAGTACTTC.